This TCR beta chain is from a study of shared clonotypes between healthy human individuals. The wider study: Every donor yielded three CD4 naive, three CD4 memory, two CD8 naive and one CD8 memory plate.

CD45RO-negative cells were positively selected for CCR7, leaving out terminally differentiated effector memory CD45RA+ cells. Healthy HIV-negative adults without recent acute infections or vaccinations served as donors. V lost 5 bases, J lost 3 bases, and 11 bases lay in between. This CDR3 spans 14 amino acids. From germline, CDR1 is MNHEY and CDR2 SMNVEV (reference sequence). On this clone itself: Its antigen is as yet unknown.

The study, taken as a whole, reports: Several donors had around 5% of their naive CD4 clonotypes in common.

Splitting of each subset's genomic DNA was done evenly across several immunoSEQ plates. TCRdb keeps only in-frame clones here, not all; method: immunoSEQ multiplex PCR. Among hundreds of thousands of clones, 80% to 95% were seen once, and the ten largest hold about 24%. The rearrangement joins TRBV27 to TRBJ2-1; D gene unclear. The sequence came from a man younger than 40 in good health. Sequenced material: naive CD8+ T cells sorted from blood. The CDR3 spells CASSPWANYNEQFF. CDR3 bases: TGTGCCAGCAGTCCCTGGGCCAACTACAATGAGCAGTTCTTC.